This T cell receptor (beta chain) comes out of a study of T-cell memory formation after mild COVID-19. Overall study: For the most part, TCR clusters were specific to one donor.

The TCR alpha and TCR beta cDNA libraries, bearing sample barcodes and UMIs, were generated by 5'RACE using constant-segment primers. TCRdb re-called the 5' RACE reads through MiXCR, storing one row per CDR3 protein. The table lists 450,000 or so distinct CDR3 sequences, nearly 25% of them singletons, with around 13% in the top ten. Details on this clonotype: The antigen remains unidentified.

The trim removed 4 bases at V and 1 base at J, leaving 7 bases unmatched. The CDR3 totals 16 residues. From germline, CDR1 is SGDLS and CDR2 YYNGEE. Whole-study findings and limits: Clones that contracted clustered mainly in CM and EM if CD4+ and in EMRA if CD8+.

The V gene is TRBV9, the J gene TRBJ2-1; 8 bases are shared with TRBD2. The sample consisted of PBMCs or a T cell subset sorted from them (not recorded which). The TCR comes from an adult woman who had mild COVID-19 (a few samples of this study predate the infection). Cell type and time point are not known. The CDR3 nucleotides are TGTGCCAGCAGCCCTCCGGGCGGGAGGTCCTACAATGAGCAGTTCTTC. Its protein product is CASSPPGGRSYNEQFF. The full variable domain, in which reference TRBV9 and TRBJ2-1 provide the parts outside the CDR3, is DSGVTQTPKHLITATGQRVTLRCSPRSGDLSVYWYQQSLDQGLQFLIQYYNGEERAKGNILERFSAQQFPDLHSELNLSSLELGDSALYFCASSPPGGRSYNEQFFGPGTRLTVL.